The clone carrying this T cell receptor beta chain was detected only a few times. The antigen is undetermined. These data are taken from a study of blood T cells in healthy people across ages. Across the whole study: Capture by template switching was about one barcoded beta molecule per two T cells.

The authors ran a second PCR of 7 to 11 cycles using a sample-barcoded 5' primer and a J-beta primer mix. TCRdb redid the calling of the 5' RACE reads with MiXCR, one entry per CDR3 protein. The sample consists of 1.5 million to 2 million distinct CDR3 sequences, 28% of them appearing once. There are 18 residues in the CDR3. Germline V gene sequence: CDR1 DFQATT, CDR2 SNEGSKA (reference sequence). J was trimmed by 1 base and V by 3 bases; bases with no gene match: 9. Findings and caveats of the study: Because donor CMV status was unknown, expanded clonotype changes were possibly confounded.

The gene calls are TRBV20-1 and TRBJ2-6; the match to TRBD1 covers 10 bases. The sequencing input was blood. The sequence was obtained from a woman aged 25 to 39 in good health. The CDR3 DNA is TGCAGTGCTAGGCTCCCCCCGGGACAGGGGTCTGGGGCCAACGTCCTGACTTTC. It yields the protein CSARLPPGQGSGANVLTF.